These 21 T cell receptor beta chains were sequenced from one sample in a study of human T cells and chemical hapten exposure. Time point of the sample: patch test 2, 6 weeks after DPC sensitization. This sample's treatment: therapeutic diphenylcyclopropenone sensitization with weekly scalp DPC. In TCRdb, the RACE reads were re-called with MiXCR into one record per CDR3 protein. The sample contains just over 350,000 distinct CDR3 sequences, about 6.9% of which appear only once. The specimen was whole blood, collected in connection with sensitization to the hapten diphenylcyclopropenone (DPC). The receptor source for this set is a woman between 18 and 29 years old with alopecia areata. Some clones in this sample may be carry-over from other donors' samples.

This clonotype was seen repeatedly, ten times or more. The CDR3 DNA sequence: TGTGCCAGCAGCATCCCCCCCGAAGTCACGCAGTATTTT. Translated: CASSIPPEVTQYF. V gene TRBV5-5 combines with J gene TRBJ2-3; no clear D gene. With 4 bases removed from V and 9 bases from J, the gap between germline ends came to 15 bases. The CDR3 runs to 13 residues. Germline loops: CDR1 SGHKS, CDR2 YYEKEE (reference sequence). Drawing the rest from reference TRBV5-5 and TRBJ2-3, the complete variable domain is DAGVTQSPTHLIKTRGQQVTLRCSPISGHKSVSWYQQVLGQGPQFIFQYYEKEERGRGNFPDRFSARQFPNYSSELNVNALLLGDSALYLCASSIPPEVTQYFGPGTRLTVL.

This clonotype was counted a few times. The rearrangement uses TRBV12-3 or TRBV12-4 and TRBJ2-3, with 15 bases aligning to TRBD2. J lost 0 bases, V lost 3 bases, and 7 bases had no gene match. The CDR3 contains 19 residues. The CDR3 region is CASSLGTSGGRDSTDTQYF. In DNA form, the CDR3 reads TGTGCCAGCAGTTTGGGGACTAGCGGGGGGCGAGATAGCACAGATACGCAGTATTTT.

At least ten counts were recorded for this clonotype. The CDR3 nucleotides are TGTGCCAGCAGTGACTCACAGGGGAGCACAGATACGCAGTATTTT. Translated: CASSDSQGSTDTQYF. The genes are TRBV6-4 and TRBJ2-3, with TRBD1 matching over 7 bases. The CDR3 totals 15 residues. Germline trimming cut 0 bases from V and 0 bases from J; bases unmatched to any gene: 0. Germline loops: CDR1 MRHNA, CDR2 SNTAGT.

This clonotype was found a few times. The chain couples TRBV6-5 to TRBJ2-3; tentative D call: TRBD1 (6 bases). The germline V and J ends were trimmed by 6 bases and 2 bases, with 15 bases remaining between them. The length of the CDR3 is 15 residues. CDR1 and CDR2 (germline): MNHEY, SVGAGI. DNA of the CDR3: TGTGCCAGCAGGCGACAGGCGGAACCCACAGATACGCAGTATTTT. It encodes CASRRQAEPTDTQYF.

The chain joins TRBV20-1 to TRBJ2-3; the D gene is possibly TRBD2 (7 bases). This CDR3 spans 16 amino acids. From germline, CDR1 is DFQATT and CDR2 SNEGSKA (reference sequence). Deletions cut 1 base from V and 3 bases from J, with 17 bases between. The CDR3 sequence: CSARVGGGPGTDTQYF. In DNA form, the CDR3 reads TGCAGTGCTAGAGTTGGGGGGGGGCCAGGAACAGATACGCAGTATTTT.

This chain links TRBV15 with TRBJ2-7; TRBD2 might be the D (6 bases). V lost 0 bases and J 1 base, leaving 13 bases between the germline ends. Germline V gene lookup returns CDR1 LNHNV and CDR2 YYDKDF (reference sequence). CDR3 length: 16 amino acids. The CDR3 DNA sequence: TGTGCCACCAGCAGAGATGTGGGGACTGGGTCCTACGAGCAGTACTTC. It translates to CATSRDVGTGSYEQYF.

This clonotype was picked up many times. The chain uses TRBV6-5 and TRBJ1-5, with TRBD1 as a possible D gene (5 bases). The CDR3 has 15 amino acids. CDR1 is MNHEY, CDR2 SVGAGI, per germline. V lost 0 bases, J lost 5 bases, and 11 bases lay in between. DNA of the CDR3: TGTGCCAGCAGTTACTCGAAGACAGCCGATCAGCCCCAGCATTTT. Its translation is CASSYSKTADQPQHF.

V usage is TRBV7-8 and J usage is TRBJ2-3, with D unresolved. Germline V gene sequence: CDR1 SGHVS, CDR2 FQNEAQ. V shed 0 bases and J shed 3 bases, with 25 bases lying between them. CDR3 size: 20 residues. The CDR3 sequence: CASSLALIGSPNIFTDTQYF. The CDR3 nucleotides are TGTGCCAGCAGCTTAGCGCTTATCGGGTCCCCCAATATCTTTACAGATACGCAGTATTTT.

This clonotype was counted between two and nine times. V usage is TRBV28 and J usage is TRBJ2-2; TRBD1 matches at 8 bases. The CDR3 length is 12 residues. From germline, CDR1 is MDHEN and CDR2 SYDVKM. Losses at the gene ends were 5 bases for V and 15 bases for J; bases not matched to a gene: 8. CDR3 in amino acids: CASSVGQGMMFF. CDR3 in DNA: TGTGCCAGCAGTGTTGGACAGGGAATGATGTTTTTT.

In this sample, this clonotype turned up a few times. CDR3 sequence (DNA): TGTGCCAGCAAACAGATCTCTGGGGCCAACGTCCTGACTTTC. Translating gives CASKQISGANVLTF. The chain recombines TRBV6-5 with TRBJ2-6; D is ambiguous. Germline V gene data show CDR1 as MNHEY and CDR2 as SVGAGI. V was shortened by 7 bases and J by 0 bases, with 7 bases between the two germline ends. CDR3 length: 14 residues.

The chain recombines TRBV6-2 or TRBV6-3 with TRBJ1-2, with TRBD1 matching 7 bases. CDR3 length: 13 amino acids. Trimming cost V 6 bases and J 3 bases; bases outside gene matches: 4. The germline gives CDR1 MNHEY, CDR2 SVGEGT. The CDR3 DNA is TGTGCCAGCAGACACAGGGGTGACTATGGCTACACCTTC. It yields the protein CASRHRGDYGYTF.

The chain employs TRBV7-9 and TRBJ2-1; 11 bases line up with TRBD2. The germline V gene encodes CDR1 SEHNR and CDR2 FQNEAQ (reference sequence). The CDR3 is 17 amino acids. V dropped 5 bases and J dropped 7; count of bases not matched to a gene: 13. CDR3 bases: TGTGCCAGCAGCGCCCACCGGGGGCTAGCGGGGGGTAATGAGCAGTTCTTC. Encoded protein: CASSAHRGLAGGNEQFF. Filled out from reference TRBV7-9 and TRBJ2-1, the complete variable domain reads DTGVSQNPRHKITKRGQNVTFRCDPISEHNRLYWYRQTLGQGPEFLTYFQNEAQLEKSRLLSDRFSAERPKGSFSTLEIQRTEQGDSAMYLCASSAHRGLAGGNEQFFGPGTRLTVL.

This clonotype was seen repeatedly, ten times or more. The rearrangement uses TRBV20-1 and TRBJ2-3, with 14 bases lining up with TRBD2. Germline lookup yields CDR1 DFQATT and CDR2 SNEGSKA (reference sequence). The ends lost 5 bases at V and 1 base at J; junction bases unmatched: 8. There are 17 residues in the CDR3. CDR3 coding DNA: TGCAGTGCTCCGCCCCCGACTAGCGGGGGGGGCACAGATACGCAGTATTTT. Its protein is CSAPPPTSGGGTDTQYF.

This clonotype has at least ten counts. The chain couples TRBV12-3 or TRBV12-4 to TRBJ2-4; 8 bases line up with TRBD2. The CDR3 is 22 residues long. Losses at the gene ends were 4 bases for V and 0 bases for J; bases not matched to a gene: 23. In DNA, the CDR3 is TGTGCCAGCAGTTCCTTTAAGGGGGTTGGCGGGGGGACGGAGTTAGCCAAAAACATTCAGTACTTC. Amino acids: CASSSFKGVGGGTELAKNIQYF.

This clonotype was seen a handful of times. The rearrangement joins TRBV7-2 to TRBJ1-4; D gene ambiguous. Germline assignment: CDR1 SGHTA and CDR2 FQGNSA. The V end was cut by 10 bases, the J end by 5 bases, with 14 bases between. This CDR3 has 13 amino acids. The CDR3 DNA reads TGTGCCACATCTCGATCTTTAAATGAAAAACTGTTTTTT. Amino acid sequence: CATSRSLNEKLFF. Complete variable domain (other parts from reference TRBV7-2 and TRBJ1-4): GAGVSQSPSNKVTEKGKDVELRCDPISGHTALYWYRQSLGQGLEFLIYFQGNSAPDKSGLPSDRFSAERTGGSVSTLTIQRTQQEDSAVYLCATSRSLNEKLFFGSGTQLSVL.

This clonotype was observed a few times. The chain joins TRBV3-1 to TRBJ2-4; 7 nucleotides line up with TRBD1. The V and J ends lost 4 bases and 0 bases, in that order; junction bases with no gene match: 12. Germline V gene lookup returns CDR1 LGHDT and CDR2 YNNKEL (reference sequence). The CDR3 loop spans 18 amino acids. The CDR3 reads CASSLDGQAGVAKNIQYF. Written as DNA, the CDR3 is TGTGCCAGCAGCCTGGATGGACAGGCCGGGGTAGCCAAAAACATTCAGTACTTC.

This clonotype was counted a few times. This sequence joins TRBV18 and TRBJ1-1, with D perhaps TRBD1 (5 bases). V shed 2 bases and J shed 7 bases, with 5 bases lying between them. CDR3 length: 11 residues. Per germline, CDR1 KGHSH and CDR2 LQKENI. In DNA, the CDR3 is TGTGCCAGCTCACCAGACAGTGAAGCTTTCTTT. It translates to CASSPDSEAFF.

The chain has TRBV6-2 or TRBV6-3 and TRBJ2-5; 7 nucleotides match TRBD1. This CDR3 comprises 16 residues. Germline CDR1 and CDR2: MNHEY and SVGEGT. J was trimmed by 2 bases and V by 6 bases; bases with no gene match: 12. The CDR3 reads CASSRPLTGNQETQYF. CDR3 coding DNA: TGTGCCAGCAGCCGACCTCTGACAGGGAATCAAGAGACCCAGTACTTC.

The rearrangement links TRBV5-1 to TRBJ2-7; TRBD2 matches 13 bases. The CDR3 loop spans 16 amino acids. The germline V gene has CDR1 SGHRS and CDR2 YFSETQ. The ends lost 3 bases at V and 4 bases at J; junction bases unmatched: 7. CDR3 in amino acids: CASSSGTSGVTYEQYF. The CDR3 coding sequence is TGCGCCAGCAGCTCCGGGACTAGCGGGGTTACGTACGAGCAGTACTTC.

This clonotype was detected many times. CDR3 DNA: TGTGCCAGCAGAGACGAGGTGGCTAGCGCTGAAGCTTTCTTT. Its translation: CASRDEVASAEAFF. This rearrangement joins TRBV12-3 or TRBV12-4 to TRBJ1-1; D uncertain. This CDR3 has 14 residues. V lost 6 bases and J lost 6, with 17 bases in between.

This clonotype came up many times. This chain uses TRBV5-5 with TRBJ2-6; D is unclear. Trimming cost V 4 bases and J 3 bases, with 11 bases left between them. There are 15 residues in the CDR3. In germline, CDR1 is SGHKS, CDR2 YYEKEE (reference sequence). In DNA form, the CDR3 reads TGTGCCAGCAGCCAGTCGGGTGGTGGGGCCAACGTCCTGACTTTC. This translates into CASSQSGGGANVLTF. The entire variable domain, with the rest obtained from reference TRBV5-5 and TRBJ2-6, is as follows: DAGVTQSPTHLIKTRGQQVTLRCSPISGHKSVSWYQQVLGQGPQFIFQYYEKEERGRGNFPDRFSARQFPNYSSELNVNALLLGDSALYLCASSQSGGGANVLTFGAGSRLTVL.